This T cell receptor (beta chain) emerged from a study of cytomegalovirus exposure and HLA in healthy donors. Points from the study as a whole: A link between a missense DCLRE1C variant and TCR beta V- and J-gene trimming emerged from a later analysis. Within an earlier analysis, most TCR beta V segments proved productive either about 87% or about 30% of the time. Accurate prediction of HLA-A and HLA-B alleles (for most subjects) was reportedly achieved from TCR beta sequences.

Turning to this clone: What it binds is unknown.

The CDR3 loop spans 14 amino acids. Trimming cost V 4 bases and J 3 bases, with 14 bases left between them. CDR1 is SGHRS, CDR2 YFSETQ, per germline. The primer mix had 60 Vbeta and 13 Jbeta primers. The method was immunoSEQ multiplex PCR; TCRdb's version includes in-frame clones alone and lacks a portion of them. The sample gives about 120,000 clones, nearly 80% of which show up once; 3% to 4% is in the top ten. This sequence originates from a woman aged 30 to 39 in good health and CMV-seropositive. Sequenced sample: PBMCs. J is TRBJ2-7 and V is TRBV5-1; D remains unclear. Here the CDR3 DNA reads TGCGCCAGCAGCCCCCTTCTAAGCGACTACGAGCAGTACTTC. This translates into CASSPLLSDYEQYF. The whole variable domain, filled in from reference TRBV5-1 and TRBJ2-7, reads KAGVTQTPRYLIKTRGQQVTLSCSPISGHRSVSWYQQTPGQGLQFLFEYFSETQRNKGNFPGRFSGRQFSNSRSEMNVSTLELGDSALYLCASSPLLSDYEQYFGPGTRLTVT.